The clone carrying this T cell receptor beta chain showed up just a few times. Its antigen is not identified. MiXCR, run by TCRdb on the reads, gives a single entry per CDR3 protein. The data contain just over 450,000 distinct CDR3 sequences, roughly 42% of them seen just once; the ten biggest clones take up roughly two fifths. Germline assignment: CDR1 ENHRY and CDR2 SYGVKD. The CDR3 loop spans 11 amino acids. V lost 7 bases and J lost 3, with 6 bases in between. The sample is drawn from a study of T cell repertoires in cytomegalovirus infection. As for the study in general: The public TCR beta signatures pointed to both CMV infection and matching HLA type.

This sequence originates from a human donor in good health (CMV status not recorded). Some clones in this sample may be carry-over from other donors' samples. V and J are TRBV10-3 and TRBJ1-1; D unclear. Sequenced material: cultured PBMCs, taken from culture after CMV antigen stimulation. DNA of the CDR3: TGTGCCATCATGGAGGACACTGAAGCTTTCTTT. This gives the protein CAIMEDTEAFF.